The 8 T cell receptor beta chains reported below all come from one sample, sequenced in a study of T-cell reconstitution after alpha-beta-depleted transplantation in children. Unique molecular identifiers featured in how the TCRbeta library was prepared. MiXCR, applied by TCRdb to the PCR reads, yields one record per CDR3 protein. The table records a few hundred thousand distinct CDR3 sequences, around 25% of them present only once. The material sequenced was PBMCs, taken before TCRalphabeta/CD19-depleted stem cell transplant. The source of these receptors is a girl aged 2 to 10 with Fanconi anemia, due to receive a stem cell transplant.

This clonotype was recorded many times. The CDR3 sequence is CSAHTREDNSPLHF. CDR3 nucleotides: TGCAGTGCCCATACCAGGGAGGATAATTCACCCCTCCACTTT. The rearrangement links TRBV20-1 to TRBJ1-6; weak D call: TRBD1 (5 bases). This CDR3 comprises 14 residues. Germline CDR1 and CDR2: DFQATT and SNEGSKA (reference sequence). Trimming took 6 bases from V and 5 from J, leaving 14 bases between them.

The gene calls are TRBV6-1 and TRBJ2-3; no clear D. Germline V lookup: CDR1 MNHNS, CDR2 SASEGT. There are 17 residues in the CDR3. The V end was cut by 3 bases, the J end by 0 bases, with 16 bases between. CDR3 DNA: TGTGCCAGCAGTGATCAGGACGTACTAACTAGCACAGATACGCAGTATTTT. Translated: CASSDQDVLTSTDTQYF.

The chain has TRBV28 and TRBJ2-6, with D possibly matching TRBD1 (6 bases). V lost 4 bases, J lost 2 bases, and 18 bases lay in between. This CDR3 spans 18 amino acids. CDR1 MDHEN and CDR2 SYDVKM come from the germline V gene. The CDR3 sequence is CASSSPMFRGTGANVLTF. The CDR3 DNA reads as TGTGCCAGCAGTTCGCCTATGTTCAGGGGCACTGGGGCCAACGTCCTGACTTTC.

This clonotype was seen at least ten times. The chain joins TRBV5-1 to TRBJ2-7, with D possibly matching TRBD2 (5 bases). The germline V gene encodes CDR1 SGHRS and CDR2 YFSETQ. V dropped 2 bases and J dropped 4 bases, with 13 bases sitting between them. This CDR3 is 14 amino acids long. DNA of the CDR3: TGCGCCAGCAGCTTTGGCGGGCCCGCTTACGAGCAGTACTTC. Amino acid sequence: CASSFGGPAYEQYF.

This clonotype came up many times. CDR3 region: CASSLLTGGNGYTF. CDR3 coding DNA: TGTGCCAGCAGTTTACTTACAGGGGGCAATGGCTACACCTTC. This chain joins TRBV27 and TRBJ1-2; 9 bases align to TRBD1. Trimming at V came to 2 bases and at J to 6 bases, leaving 4 bases not matched to a gene. The germline gives CDR1 MNHEY, CDR2 SMNVEV (reference sequence). CDR3 length equals 14 residues.

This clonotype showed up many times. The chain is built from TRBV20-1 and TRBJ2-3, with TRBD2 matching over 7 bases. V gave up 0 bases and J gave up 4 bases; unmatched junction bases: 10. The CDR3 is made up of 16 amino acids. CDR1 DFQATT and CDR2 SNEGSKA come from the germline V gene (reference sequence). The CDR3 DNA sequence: TGCAGTGCTAGAGATATGGGGGAGGGCCCCCCAGATACGCAGTATTTT. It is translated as CSARDMGEGPPDTQYF.

The CDR3 DNA is TGTGCCAGCAGCTTGACTAGCGGGGGGGCCTACGAGCAGTACTTC. It yields the protein CASSLTSGGAYEQYF. This chain joins TRBV7-6 and TRBJ2-7; 14 bases line up with TRBD2. The CDR3 runs to 15 residues. After removal of 3 bases from V and 2 bases from J, the junction contained 0 bases not matched to a gene. Germline CDR1 is SGHVS and CDR2 is FNYEAQ.

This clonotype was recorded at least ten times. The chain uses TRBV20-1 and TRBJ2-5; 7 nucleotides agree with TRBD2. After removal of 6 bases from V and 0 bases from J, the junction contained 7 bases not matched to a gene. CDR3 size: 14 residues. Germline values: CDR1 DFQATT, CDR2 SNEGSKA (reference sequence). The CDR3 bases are TGCAGTGCACCGGCTAGCGGAGACCAAGAGACCCAGTACTTC. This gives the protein CSAPASGDQETQYF.